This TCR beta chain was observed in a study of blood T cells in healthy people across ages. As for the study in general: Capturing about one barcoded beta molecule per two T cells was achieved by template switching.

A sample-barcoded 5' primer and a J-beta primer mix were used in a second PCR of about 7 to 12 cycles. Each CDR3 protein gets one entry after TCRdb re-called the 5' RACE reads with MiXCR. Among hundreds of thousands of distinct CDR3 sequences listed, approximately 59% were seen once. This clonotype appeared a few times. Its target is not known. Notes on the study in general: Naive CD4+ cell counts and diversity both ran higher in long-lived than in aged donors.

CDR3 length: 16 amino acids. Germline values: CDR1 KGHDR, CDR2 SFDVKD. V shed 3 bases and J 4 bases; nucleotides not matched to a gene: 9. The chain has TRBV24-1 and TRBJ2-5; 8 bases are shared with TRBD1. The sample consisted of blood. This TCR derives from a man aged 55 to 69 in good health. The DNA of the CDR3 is TGTGCCACCAGTGATCCCGGACAGGGTGGGGCAGAGACCCAGTACTTC. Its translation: CATSDPGQGGAETQYF.